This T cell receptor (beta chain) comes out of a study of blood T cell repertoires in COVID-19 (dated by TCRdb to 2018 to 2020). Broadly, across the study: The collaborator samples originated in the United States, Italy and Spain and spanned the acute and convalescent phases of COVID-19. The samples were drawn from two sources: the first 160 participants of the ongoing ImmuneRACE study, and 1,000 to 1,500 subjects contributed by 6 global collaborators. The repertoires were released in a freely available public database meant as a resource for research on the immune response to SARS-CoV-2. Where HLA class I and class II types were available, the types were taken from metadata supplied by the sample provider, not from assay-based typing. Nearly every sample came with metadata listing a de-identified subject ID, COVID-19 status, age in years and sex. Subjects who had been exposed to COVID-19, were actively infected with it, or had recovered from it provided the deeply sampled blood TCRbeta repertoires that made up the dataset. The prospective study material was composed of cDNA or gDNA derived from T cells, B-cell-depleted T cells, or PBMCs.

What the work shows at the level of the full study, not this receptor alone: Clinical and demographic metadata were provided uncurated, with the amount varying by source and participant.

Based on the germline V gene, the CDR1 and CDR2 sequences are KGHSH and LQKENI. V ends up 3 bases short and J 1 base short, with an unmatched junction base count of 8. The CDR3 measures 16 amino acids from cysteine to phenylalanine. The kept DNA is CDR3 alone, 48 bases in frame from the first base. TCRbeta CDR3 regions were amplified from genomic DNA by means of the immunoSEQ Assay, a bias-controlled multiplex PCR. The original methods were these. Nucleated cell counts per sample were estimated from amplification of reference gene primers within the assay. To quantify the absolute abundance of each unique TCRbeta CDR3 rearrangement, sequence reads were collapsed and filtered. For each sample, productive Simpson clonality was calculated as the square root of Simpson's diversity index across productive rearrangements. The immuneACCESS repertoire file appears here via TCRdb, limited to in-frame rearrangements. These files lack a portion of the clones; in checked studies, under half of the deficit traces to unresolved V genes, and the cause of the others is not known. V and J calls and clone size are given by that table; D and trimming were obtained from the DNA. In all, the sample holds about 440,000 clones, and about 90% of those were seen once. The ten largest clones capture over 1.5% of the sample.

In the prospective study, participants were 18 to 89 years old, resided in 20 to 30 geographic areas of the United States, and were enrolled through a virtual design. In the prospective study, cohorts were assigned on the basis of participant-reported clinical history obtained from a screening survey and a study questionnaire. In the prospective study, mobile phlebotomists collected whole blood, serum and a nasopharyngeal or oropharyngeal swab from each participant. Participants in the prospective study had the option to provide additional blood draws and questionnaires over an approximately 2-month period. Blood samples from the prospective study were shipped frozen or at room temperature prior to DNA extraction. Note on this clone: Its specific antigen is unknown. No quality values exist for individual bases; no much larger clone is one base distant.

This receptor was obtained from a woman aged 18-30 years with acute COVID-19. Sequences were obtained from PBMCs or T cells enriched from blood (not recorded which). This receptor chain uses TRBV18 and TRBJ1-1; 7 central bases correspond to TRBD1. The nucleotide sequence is TGTGCCAGCTCACCGAATCCAGGGGGGTCGAACACTGAAGCTTTCTTT. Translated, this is CASSPNPGGSNTEAFF. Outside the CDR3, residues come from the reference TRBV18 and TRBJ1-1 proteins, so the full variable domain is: NAGVMQNPRHLVRRRGQEARLRCSPMKGHSHVYWYRQLPEEGLKFMVYLQKENIIDESGMPKERFSAEFPKEGPSILRIQQVVRGDSAAYFCASSPNPGGSNTEAFFGQGTRLTVV.